The 28 T cell receptor beta chains given below trace back to one sample, sequenced in a study of blood T cell repertoires in COVID-19. Some clones are missing from TCRdb's copy, which holds only in-frame ones; the method was immunoSEQ multiplex PCR. Altogether about 100,000 clones are present, 88% being singletons, with the ten largest covering 2% to 3%. The sequencing input was peripheral blood. These receptors were taken from a human donor in a cohort sampled during active COVID-19.

The V call is TRBV28, the J call TRBJ2-7, with 8 bases identical to TRBD1. From germline, CDR1 is MDHEN and CDR2 SYDVKM. Trimming cost V 5 bases and J 1 base; bases outside gene matches: 10. The CDR3 runs 16 residues. CDR3 sequence (DNA): TGTGCCAGCAGTGAGGGGAAGTGGGACAGGTCCTACGAGCAGTACTTC. The encoded protein is CASSEGKWDRSYEQYF.

This chain joins TRBV7-2 and TRBJ2-3, with 8 bases identical to TRBD2. V lost 5 bases and J lost 4; bases outside the gene matches: 5. CDR3 length equals 14 residues. Germline V gene sequence: CDR1 SGHTA, CDR2 FQGNSA. The CDR3 is CASSQGLAADTQYF. CDR3 in DNA: TGTGCCAGCAGCCAAGGACTAGCCGCAGATACGCAGTATTTT.

The chain couples TRBV4-2 to TRBJ2-1; a possible D gene is TRBD1 (6 bases). V was clipped by 4 bases and J by 12 bases, with 25 bases between them. Germline V gene lookup returns CDR1 LGHNA and CDR2 YNFKEQ. The CDR3 has 16 amino acids. DNA for the CDR3: TGTGCCAGCAGCCCCCGAGGCAGGGGAAGTCAGGTGGGGCAGTTCTTC. Translated, it gives CASSPRGRGSQVGQFF.

The chain has TRBV19 and TRBJ2-6; 11 nucleotides match TRBD1. This CDR3 is 15 amino acids long. Trimming took 6 bases from V and 10 from J; bases not matched to a gene: 8. In germline, CDR1 is LNHDA, CDR2 SQIVND (reference sequence). CDR3: CASSRTGGDTNVLTF. The CDR3 DNA reads TGTGCCAGTAGCCGGACAGGGGGCGATACAAACGTCCTGACTTTC.

V gene TRBV5-4 combines with J gene TRBJ1-5; D is ambiguous. CDR1 is SGHNT, CDR2 YYREEE, per germline (reference sequence). This CDR3 has 12 amino acids. Trimming shortened V by 3 bases and J by 7 bases, and 8 bases separated the two germline ends. CDR3 sequence reads: CASSSPGQPQHF. The CDR3 DNA follows: TGTGCCAGCAGCTCCCCCGGGCAGCCCCAGCATTTT.

V gene TRBV19 combines with J gene TRBJ2-7, with TRBD1 identical over 10 bases. This CDR3 is built from 14 residues. Germline assignment: CDR1 LNHDA and CDR2 SQIVND (reference sequence). After removal of 7 bases from V and 5 bases from J, the junction contained 8 bases not matched to a gene. The CDR3 reads CASMPGQGTHEQYF. CDR3 in DNA: TGTGCCAGTATGCCGGGACAGGGGACCCACGAGCAGTACTTC.

The chain links TRBV3-1 (or the pseudogene TRBV3-2) to TRBJ1-1; 8 bases are shared with TRBD1. From germline, CDR1 is LGHDT and CDR2 YNNKEL (reference sequence). CDR3 length: 17 residues. V trimming: 0 bases; J trimming: 11 bases; junction bases outside the gene matches: 17. The CDR3 sequence: CASSQDGVAGGRLQAFF. The CDR3 nucleotides read TGTGCCAGCAGCCAAGATGGTGTGGCAGGGGGCAGATTACAGGCTTTCTTT.

This chain uses TRBV29-1 with TRBJ1-1, with D perhaps matching TRBD1 (5 bases). Germline assignment: CDR1 SQVTM and CDR2 ANQGSEA. The CDR3 loop spans 16 amino acids. Between the trimmed V and J ends, which lost 3 bases and 5 bases, there was a span of 22 bases. Here the CDR3 DNA reads TGCAGCGTTGACGATTTGTATCGGGGGAGTGGGACTGAAGCTTTCTTT. Amino acid sequence: CSVDDLYRGSGTEAFF.

The CDR3 sequence is CASSLLSTEAFF. The CDR3 nucleotides are TGTGCCAGCAGCTTATTATCCACTGAAGCTTTCTTT. V is TRBV7-9 and J is TRBJ1-1; D unresolved. Trimming stripped 2 bases from V and 4 bases from J, with 5 bases between. The CDR3 contains 12 residues. Germline V gene data show CDR1 as SEHNR and CDR2 as FQNEAQ (reference sequence).

J is TRBJ1-3 and V is TRBV7-2, with TRBD1 as a possible D gene (5 bases). Germline values: CDR1 SGHTA, CDR2 FQGNSA. There are 13 residues in the CDR3. V gave up 7 bases and J gave up 5 bases, with 12 bases separating them. The CDR3, as DNA: TGTGCCAGCATGCAGGGACTAAGAAACACCATATATTTT. Amino acids: CASMQGLRNTIYF.

The gene calls are TRBV5-6 and TRBJ1-2, with 7 bases fitting TRBD1. Germline values: CDR1 SGHDT, CDR2 YYEEEE. Germline trimming cut 3 bases from V and 4 bases from J; bases unmatched to any gene: 3. This CDR3 has 13 amino acids. The CDR3 loop reads CASSSGTAYGYTF. The CDR3 DNA reads TGTGCCAGCAGCTCCGGGACAGCCTATGGCTACACCTTC.

The chain recombines TRBV6-5 with TRBJ2-1; D remains unclear. Trimming shortened V by 3 bases and J by 0 bases, and 3 bases separated the two germline ends. Per germline, CDR1 MNHEY and CDR2 SVGAGI. The CDR3 loop spans 13 amino acids. Here the CDR3 reads CASSYSSYNEQFF. CDR3 sequence (DNA): TGTGCCAGCAGTTATAGCTCCTACAATGAGCAGTTCTTC.

The V gene is TRBV4-1, the J gene TRBJ2-1, with D possibly being TRBD2 (5 bases). The CDR3 loop spans 15 amino acids. V was cut by 9 bases and J by 2 bases, with 17 bases left in between. The germline gives CDR1 MGHRA, CDR2 YSYEKL. CDR3 loop: CASAQLADTYNEQFF. The CDR3 bases are TGCGCCAGTGCCCAGCTAGCTGATACCTACAATGAGCAGTTCTTC.

The V call is TRBV2, the J call TRBJ2-7; TRBD1 aligns across 8 bases. Germline V lookup: CDR1 SNHLY, CDR2 FYNNEI. CDR3 size: 15 residues. V lost 4 bases, J lost 2 bases, and 7 bases stayed unmatched. The CDR3 loop reads CASSVRTGPTYEQYF. The CDR3 DNA follows: TGTGCCAGCAGTGTAAGGACAGGGCCTACCTACGAGCAGTACTTC. The complete variable domain, with remaining parts taken from reference TRBV2 and TRBJ2-7, reads EPEVTQTPSHQVTQMGQEVILRCVPISNHLYFYWYRQILGQKVEFLVSFYNNEISEKSEIFDDQFSVERPDGSNFTLKIRSTKLEDSAMYFCASSVRTGPTYEQYFGPGTRLTVT.

The chain couples TRBV4-1 to TRBJ2-5; the match to TRBD2 covers 9 bases. This CDR3 region has 15 residues. In germline, CDR1 is MGHRA, CDR2 YSYEKL. The V gene end was trimmed by 3 bases and the J gene end by 5 bases; junction bases not matched to a gene: 7. The CDR3 protein is CASSHISGSWETQYF. The CDR3 DNA follows: TGCGCCAGCAGCCACATTAGCGGGAGTTGGGAGACCCAGTACTTC.

This clone showed up just a few times. The V call is TRBV6-6, the J call TRBJ1-1; the match to TRBD1 covers 9 bases. The germline V gene encodes CDR1 MNHNY and CDR2 SVGAGI (reference sequence). This CDR3 is built from 15 residues. With V trimmed by 9 bases and J by 0 bases, 8 bases remained unmatched. The CDR3 sequence is CASLGQGSLNTEAFF. In nucleotides, the CDR3 is TGTGCCAGTCTAGGACAGGGGTCCCTGAACACTGAAGCTTTCTTT.

The chain couples TRBV27 to TRBJ1-1; D not certain. V gave up 6 bases and J gave up 0 bases, with 5 bases separating them. There are 12 residues in the CDR3. From germline, CDR1 is MNHEY and CDR2 SMNVEV (reference sequence). The CDR3 DNA is TGTGCCAGCAGGGCATTGAACACTGAAGCTTTCTTT. Translated: CASRALNTEAFF.

The chain carries TRBV30 and TRBJ2-2; unclear D gene. The CDR3 runs 14 residues. Germline loops: CDR1 GTSNPN, CDR2 SVGIG (reference sequence). The V gene lost 1 base and the J gene lost 2 bases, with 8 bases spanning the gap. The CDR3: CAWSERRNTGELFF. The DNA for the CDR3 is TGTGCCTGGAGTGAGCGCAGAAACACCGGGGAGCTGTTTTTT.

The V gene is TRBV6-6, the J gene TRBJ2-2; 9 nucleotides align to TRBD1. The CDR3 is made up of 16 amino acids. The germline CDR1 and CDR2 sequences are MNHNY and SVGAGI (reference sequence). The J segment lost 7 bases and the V segment lost 6 bases, leaving 12 bases of the junction unmatched. The CDR3 bases are TGTGCCAGCAGACCTATCCGGGACAGGGTGTACGGGGAGCTGTTTTTT. It yields the protein CASRPIRDRVYGELFF.

The chain is built from TRBV5-1 and TRBJ2-3; D uncertain. Germline CDR1 reads SGHRS; CDR2 reads YFSETQ. Trimming removed 0 bases at V and 0 bases at J, with 5 bases between. This CDR3 is 14 amino acids long. CDR3 DNA sequence: TGCGCCAGCAGCTTGGAAAGCAGCACAGATACGCAGTATTTT. Protein: CASSLESSTDTQYF.

V usage is TRBV6-5 and J usage is TRBJ2-3; 8 positions match TRBD2. The germline V gene encodes CDR1 MNHEY and CDR2 SVGAGI. V was pared by 5 bases and J by 1 base, with 5 bases of the junction left unmatched. The CDR3 runs 15 residues. The CDR3, as DNA: TGTGCCAGCAGTCCCGGGGGGGCGGGCACAGATACGCAGTATTTT. Its translation is CASSPGGAGTDTQYF.

The V and J genes are TRBV7-6 and TRBJ2-7; the match to TRBD2 covers 8 bases. This CDR3 contains 15 residues. V lost 5 bases, J lost 5 bases, and 11 bases stayed unmatched. The germline gives CDR1 SGHVS, CDR2 FNYEAQ. The CDR3 nucleotides are TGTGCCAGCAGCCAGGAGGGGACTAGTTCCCACGAGCAGTACTTC. Translation: CASSQEGTSSHEQYF. The full variable domain, its missing parts supplied by reference TRBV7-6 and TRBJ2-7, is GAGVSQSPRYKVTKRGQDVALRCDPISGHVSLYWYRQALGQGPEFLTYFNYEAQQDKSGLPNDRFSAERPEGSISTLTIQRTEQRDSAMYRCASSQEGTSSHEQYFGPGTRLTVT.

This CDR3 reads CAWSVTSGSNEQFF. The CDR3 bases are TGTGCCTGGAGTGTGACTAGCGGGAGCAATGAGCAGTTCTTC. J is TRBJ2-1 and V is TRBV30, with 12 bases matching TRBD2. The CDR3 runs 14 residues. Per the germline V gene, CDR1 is GTSNPN and CDR2 is SVGIG (reference sequence). The V and J ends lost 0 bases and 6 bases, in that order; junction bases with no gene match: 0.

J is TRBJ2-7 and V is TRBV9; 10 nucleotides align to TRBD1. CDR1 and CDR2 (germline): SGDLS, YYNGEE. V was pared by 3 bases and J by 3 bases, with 6 bases of the junction left unmatched. The CDR3 covers 15 residues. CDR3 sequence reads: CASSGGTGVNYEQYF. The CDR3 DNA reads TGTGCCAGCAGCGGAGGGACAGGGGTTAACTACGAGCAGTACTTC.

V and J are TRBV5-4 and TRBJ1-2; a weak D match, TRBD1 (6 bases). Germline CDR1 SGHNT, CDR2 YYREEE (reference sequence). CDR3 length equals 17 residues. V lost 4 bases and J 2 bases, leaving 21 bases between the germline ends. The CDR3 sequence: CASSALGQRGANYGYTF. As DNA, the CDR3 is TGTGCCAGCAGCGCCCTCGGTCAACGGGGGGCCAACTATGGCTACACCTTC.

This rearrangement joins TRBV19 to TRBJ2-2; 11 bases map to TRBD2. The CDR3 has 19 amino acids. Germline CDR1 LNHDA, CDR2 SQIVND (reference sequence). V lost 6 bases, J lost 2 bases, and 14 bases stayed unmatched. The CDR3 DNA follows: TGTGCCAGTAGCTTACCCTTAGCGGGGGGGCGAGTTAACACCGGGGAGCTGTTTTTT. As protein: CASSLPLAGGRVNTGELFF.

The V call is TRBV9, the J call TRBJ2-7; tentatively, D is TRBD1 (6 bases). The V end lost 7 bases, the J end lost 2 bases, and 19 bases lay between the germline ends. Germline CDR1 is SGDLS and CDR2 is YYNGEE. The CDR3 contains 15 residues. This CDR3 is CASVRGRDGPYEQYF. As DNA, the CDR3 is TGTGCCAGCGTCAGGGGCCGGGACGGTCCCTACGAGCAGTACTTC.

The DNA of the CDR3 is TGTGCCACCAGCAGAGGCGCGGGGGGGGAAGCCAGGGGTCTGGAATATGGCTACACCTTC. Residues: CATSRGAGGEARGLEYGYTF. The V gene is TRBV15, the J gene TRBJ1-2; D may be TRBD1 (6 bases). Germline V lookup: CDR1 LNHNV, CDR2 YYDKDF (reference sequence). The V end lost 1 base, the J end lost 5 bases, and 29 bases lay between the germline ends. This CDR3 region has 20 residues.